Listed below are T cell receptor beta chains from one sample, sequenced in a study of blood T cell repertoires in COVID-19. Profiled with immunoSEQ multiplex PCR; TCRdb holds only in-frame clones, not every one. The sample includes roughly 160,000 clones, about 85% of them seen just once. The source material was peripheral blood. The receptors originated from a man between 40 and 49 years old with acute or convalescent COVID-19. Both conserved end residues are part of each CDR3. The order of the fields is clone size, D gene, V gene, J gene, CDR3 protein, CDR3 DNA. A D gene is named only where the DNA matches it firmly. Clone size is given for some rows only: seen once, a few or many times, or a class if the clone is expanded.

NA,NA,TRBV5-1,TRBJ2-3,CASSLGLDTSTDTQYF,TGCGCCAGCAGCTTGGGACTGGATACTAGCACAGATACGCAGTATTTT
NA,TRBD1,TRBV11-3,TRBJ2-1,CASSPDRGYSNEQFF,TGTGCCAGCAGCCCGGACAGGGGATATTCCAATGAGCAGTTCTTC
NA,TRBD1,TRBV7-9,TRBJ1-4,CASSLVGTGEGEKLFF,TGTGCCAGCAGCTTAGTGGGGACAGGGGAAGGTGAAAAACTGTTTTTT
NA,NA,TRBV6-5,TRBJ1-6,CASSLGGSPLHF,TGTGCCAGCAGTCTGGGGGGATCACCCCTCCACTTT
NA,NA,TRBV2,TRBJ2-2,CASSGRTNTGELFF,TGTGCCAGCAGTGGGCGGACGAACACCGGGGAGCTGTTTTTT
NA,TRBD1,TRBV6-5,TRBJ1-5,CASRGTGIQPQHF,TGTGCCAGCAGGGGGACAGGCATTCAGCCCCAGCATTTT
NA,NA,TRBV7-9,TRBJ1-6,CASSLPGRVLHF,TGTGCCAGCAGCCTACCTGGGCGCGTCCTCCACTTT
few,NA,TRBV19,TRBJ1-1,CASSPPRGTEAFF,TGTGCCAGTAGTCCCCCCCGGGGGACTGAAGCTTTCTTT
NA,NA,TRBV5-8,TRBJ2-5,CARAQGLGKKTQYF,TGTGCCAGGGCACAGGGATTAGGGAAGAAGACCCAGTACTTC
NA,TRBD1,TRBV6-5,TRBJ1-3,CASSWGQGASGNTIYF,TGTGCCAGCAGTTGGGGACAGGGGGCGTCTGGAAACACCATATATTTT
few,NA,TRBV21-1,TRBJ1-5,CASSSGTVWQPQHF,TGTGCCAGCAGCAGCGGGACAGTCTGGCAGCCCCAGCATTTT
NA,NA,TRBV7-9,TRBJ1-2,CASSLVSGYGYTF,TGTGCCAGCAGCTTAGTTTCAGGGTATGGCTACACCTTC
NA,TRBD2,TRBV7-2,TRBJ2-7,CASSFYLAGAYEQYF,TGTGCCAGCAGCTTTTACCTAGCGGGAGCATACGAGCAGTACTTC
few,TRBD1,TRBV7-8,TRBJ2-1,CASSSKTGVNYNEQFF,TGTGCCAGCAGCTCCAAGACAGGGGTGAACTACAATGAGCAGTTCTTC
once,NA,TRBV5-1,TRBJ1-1,CASSLVRGAQAFF,TGCGCCAGCAGCTTGGTACGGGGAGCCCAAGCTTTCTTT
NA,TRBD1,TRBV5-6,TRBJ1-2,CASSSTGGGYGYTF,TGTGCCAGCAGCTCGACAGGGGGCGGGTATGGCTACACCTTC
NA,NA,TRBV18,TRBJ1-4,CASSPSLTVREKLFF,TGTGCCAGCTCACCATCTCTTACGGTGCGGGAAAAACTGTTTTTT
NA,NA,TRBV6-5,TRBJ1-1,CASKVGARNTEAFF,TGTGCCAGCAAGGTAGGGGCACGGAACACTGAAGCTTTCTTT
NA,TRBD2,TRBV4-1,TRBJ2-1,CASSQGPFGLAISSSYNEQFF,TGCGCCAGCAGCCAAGGACCCTTTGGACTAGCGATTTCAAGCTCCTACAATGAGCAGTTCTTC
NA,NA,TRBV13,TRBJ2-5,CASSLGLLGTNQETQYF,TGTGCCAGCAGCTTAGGCCTACTAGGCACCAATCAAGAGACCCAGTACTTC